This T cell receptor beta chain originates from a study of T cell responses to AZD1222 COVID-19 vaccine. The CDR3 runs 15 residues. Looked up from germline, CDR1 is SEHNR and CDR2 is FQNEAQ (reference sequence). With 1 base removed from V and 5 bases from J, the gap between germline ends came to 14 bases. Clones were sequenced by immunoSEQ multiplex PCR, and TCRdb holds only the in-frame ones, with some missing. Of approximately 110,000 clones in the sample, about four fifths were seen once. The sequence came from an adult in good health. This chain connects TRBV7-9 to TRBJ2-5; D is possibly TRBD1 or TRBD2 (5 bases each). This specimen consisted of peripheral blood, obtained on day 0 of AZD1222 vaccination. The CDR3 DNA sequence: TGTGCCAGCAGCTTAGGGGACGCAGCCAGGGAGACCCAGTACTTC. The encoded protein is CASSLGDAARETQYF.